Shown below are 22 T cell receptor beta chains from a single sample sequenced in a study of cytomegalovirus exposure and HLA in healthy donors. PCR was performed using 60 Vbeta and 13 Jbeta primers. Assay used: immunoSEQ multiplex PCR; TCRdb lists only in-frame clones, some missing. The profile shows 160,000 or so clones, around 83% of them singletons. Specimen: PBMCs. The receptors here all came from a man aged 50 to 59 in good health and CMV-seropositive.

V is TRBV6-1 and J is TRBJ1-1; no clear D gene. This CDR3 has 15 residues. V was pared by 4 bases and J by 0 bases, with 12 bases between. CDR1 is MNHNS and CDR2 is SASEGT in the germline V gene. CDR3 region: CASSVTGEVNTEAFF. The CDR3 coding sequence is TGTGCCAGCAGTGTAACGGGAGAAGTGAACACTGAAGCTTTCTTT.

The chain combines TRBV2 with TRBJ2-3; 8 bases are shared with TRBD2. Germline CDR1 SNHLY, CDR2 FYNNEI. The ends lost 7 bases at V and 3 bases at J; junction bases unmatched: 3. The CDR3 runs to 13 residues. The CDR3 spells CASKRGTTDTQYF. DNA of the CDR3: TGTGCCAGCAAGCGGGGGACGACAGATACGCAGTATTTT.

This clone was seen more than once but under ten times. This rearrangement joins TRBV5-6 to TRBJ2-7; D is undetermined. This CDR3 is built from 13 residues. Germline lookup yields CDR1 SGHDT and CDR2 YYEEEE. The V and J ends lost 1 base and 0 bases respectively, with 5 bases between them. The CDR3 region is CASSLQDSYEQYF. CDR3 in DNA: TGTGCCAGCAGCTTGCAGGACTCCTACGAGCAGTACTTC.

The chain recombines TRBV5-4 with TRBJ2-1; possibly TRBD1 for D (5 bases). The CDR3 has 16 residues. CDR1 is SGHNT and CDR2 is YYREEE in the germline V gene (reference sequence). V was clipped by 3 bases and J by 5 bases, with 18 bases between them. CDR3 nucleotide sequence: TGTGCCAGCAGCTCCGGGTGGCAGGGTGCCAACAATGAGCAGTTCTTC. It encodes CASSSGWQGANNEQFF.

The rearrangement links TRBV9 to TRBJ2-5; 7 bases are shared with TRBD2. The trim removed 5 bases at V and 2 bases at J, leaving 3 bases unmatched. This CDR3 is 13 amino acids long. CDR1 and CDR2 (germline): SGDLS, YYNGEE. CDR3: CASRPSGQETQYF. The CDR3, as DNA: TGTGCCAGCAGGCCTAGCGGACAAGAGACCCAGTACTTC. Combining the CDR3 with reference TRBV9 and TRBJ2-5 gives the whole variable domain DSGVTQTPKHLITATGQRVTLRCSPRSGDLSVYWYQQSLDQGLQFLIQYYNGEERAKGNILERFSAQQFPDLHSELNLSSLELGDSALYFCASRPSGQETQYFGPGTRLLVL.

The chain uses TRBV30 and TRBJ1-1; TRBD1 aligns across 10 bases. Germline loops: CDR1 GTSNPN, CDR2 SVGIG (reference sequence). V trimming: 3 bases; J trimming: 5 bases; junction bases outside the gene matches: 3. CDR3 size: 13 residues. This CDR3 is CAWRGTGVTEAFF. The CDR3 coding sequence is TGTGCCTGGAGGGGGACAGGGGTTACTGAAGCTTTCTTT.

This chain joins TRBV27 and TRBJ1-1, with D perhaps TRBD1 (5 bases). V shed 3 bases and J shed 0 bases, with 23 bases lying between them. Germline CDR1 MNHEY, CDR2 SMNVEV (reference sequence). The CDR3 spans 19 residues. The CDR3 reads CASSFGAGDWSGMNTEAFF. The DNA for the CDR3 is TGTGCCAGCAGTTTTGGGGCGGGGGACTGGTCGGGGATGAACACTGAAGCTTTCTTT.

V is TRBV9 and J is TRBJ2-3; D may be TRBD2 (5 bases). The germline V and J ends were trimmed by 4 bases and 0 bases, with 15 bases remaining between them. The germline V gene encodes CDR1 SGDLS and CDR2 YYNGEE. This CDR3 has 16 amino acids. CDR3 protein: CASSPSPGISTDTQYF. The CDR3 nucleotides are TGTGCCAGCAGCCCTTCCCCGGGAATTAGCACAGATACGCAGTATTTT.

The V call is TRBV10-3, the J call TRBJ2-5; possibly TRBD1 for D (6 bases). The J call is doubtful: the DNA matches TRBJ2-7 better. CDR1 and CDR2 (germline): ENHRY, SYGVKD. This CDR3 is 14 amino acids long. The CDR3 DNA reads TGTGCCATCACTCAAGACAGGAACTCCTACGAGCAGTACTTC. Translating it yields CAITQDRNSYEQYF.

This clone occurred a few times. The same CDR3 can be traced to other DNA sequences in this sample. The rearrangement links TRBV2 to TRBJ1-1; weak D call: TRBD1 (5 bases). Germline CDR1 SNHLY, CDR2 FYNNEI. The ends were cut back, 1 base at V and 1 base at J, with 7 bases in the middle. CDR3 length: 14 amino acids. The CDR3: CASSEGGGNTEAFF. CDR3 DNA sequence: TGTGCCAGCAGTGAAGGCGGGGGGAACACTGAAGCTTTCTTT.

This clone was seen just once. Written as DNA, the CDR3 is TGTGCCAGCTCACCAATTACAGGGGCGTCTGGAAACACCATATATTTT. Its protein product is CASSPITGASGNTIYF. The chain uses TRBV18 and TRBJ1-3; 7 nucleotides align to TRBD1. CDR1 and CDR2 (germline): KGHSH, LQKENI. This CDR3 comprises 16 residues. After removal of 2 bases from V and 1 base from J, the junction contained 5 bases not matched to a gene. Supplemented by reference TRBV18 and TRBJ1-3, the full variable domain reads NAGVMQNPRHLVRRRGQEARLRCSPMKGHSHVYWYRQLPEEGLKFMVYLQKENIIDESGMPKERFSAEFPKEGPSILRIQQVVRGDSAAYFCASSPITGASGNTIYFGEGSWLTVV.

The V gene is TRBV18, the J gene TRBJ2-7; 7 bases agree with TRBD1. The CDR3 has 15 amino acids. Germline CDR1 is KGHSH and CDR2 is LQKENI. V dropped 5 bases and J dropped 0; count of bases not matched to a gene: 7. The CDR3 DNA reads TGTGCCAGCTCAGCGGACAGGAGGAGCTCCTACGAGCAGTACTTC. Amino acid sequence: CASSADRRSSYEQYF. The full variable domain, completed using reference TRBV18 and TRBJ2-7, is NAGVMQNPRHLVRRRGQEARLRCSPMKGHSHVYWYRQLPEEGLKFMVYLQKENIIDESGMPKERFSAEFPKEGPSILRIQQVVRGDSAAYFCASSADRRSSYEQYFGPGTRLTVT.

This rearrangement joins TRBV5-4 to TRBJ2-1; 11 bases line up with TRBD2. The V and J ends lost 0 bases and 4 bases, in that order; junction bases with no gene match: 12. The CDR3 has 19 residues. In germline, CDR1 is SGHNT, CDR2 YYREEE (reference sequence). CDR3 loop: CASSLAPPLAGDLYNEQFF. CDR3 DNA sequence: TGTGCCAGCAGCTTGGCTCCCCCACTAGCGGGGGACCTGTACAATGAGCAGTTCTTC.

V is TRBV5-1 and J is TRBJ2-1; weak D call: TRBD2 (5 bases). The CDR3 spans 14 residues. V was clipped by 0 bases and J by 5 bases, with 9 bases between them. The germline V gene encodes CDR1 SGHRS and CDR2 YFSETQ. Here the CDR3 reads CASSLERPHNEQFF. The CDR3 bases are TGCGCCAGCAGCTTGGAGCGGCCACACAATGAGCAGTTCTTC. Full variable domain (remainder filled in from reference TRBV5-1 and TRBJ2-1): KAGVTQTPRYLIKTRGQQVTLSCSPISGHRSVSWYQQTPGQGLQFLFEYFSETQRNKGNFPGRFSGRQFSNSRSEMNVSTLELGDSALYLCASSLERPHNEQFFGPGTRLTVL.

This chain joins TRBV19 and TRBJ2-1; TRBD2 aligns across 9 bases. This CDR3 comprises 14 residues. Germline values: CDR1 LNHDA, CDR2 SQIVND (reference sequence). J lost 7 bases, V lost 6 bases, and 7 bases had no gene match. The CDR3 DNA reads TGTGCCAGTAGGTCGCGGGGGGGCCCAAATGAGCAGTTCTTC. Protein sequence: CASRSRGGPNEQFF.

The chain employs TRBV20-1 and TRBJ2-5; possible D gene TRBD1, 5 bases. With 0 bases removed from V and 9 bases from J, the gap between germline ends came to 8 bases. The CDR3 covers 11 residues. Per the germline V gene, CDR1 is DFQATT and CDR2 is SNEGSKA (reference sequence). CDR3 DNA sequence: TGCAGTGCTAGAGAAAGGGGTCCCCAGTACTTC. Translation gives CSARERGPQYF.

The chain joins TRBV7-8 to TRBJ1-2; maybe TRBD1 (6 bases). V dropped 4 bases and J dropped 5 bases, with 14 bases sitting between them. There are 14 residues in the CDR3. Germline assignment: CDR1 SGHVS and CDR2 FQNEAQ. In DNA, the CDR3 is TGTGCCAGCAGCTCCGCCGGGACACCTTATGGCTACACCTTC. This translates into CASSSAGTPYGYTF.

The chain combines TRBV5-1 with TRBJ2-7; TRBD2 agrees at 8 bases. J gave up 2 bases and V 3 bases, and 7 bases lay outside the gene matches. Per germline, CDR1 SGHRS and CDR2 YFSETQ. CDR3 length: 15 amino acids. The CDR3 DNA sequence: TGCGCCAGCAGCTCCTCTAGCGGGCCGACCTACGAGCAGTACTTC. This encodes CASSSSSGPTYEQYF.

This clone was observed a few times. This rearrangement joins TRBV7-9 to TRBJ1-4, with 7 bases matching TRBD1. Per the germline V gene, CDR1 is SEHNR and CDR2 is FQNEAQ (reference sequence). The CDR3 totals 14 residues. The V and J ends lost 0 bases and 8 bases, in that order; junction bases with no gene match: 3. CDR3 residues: CASSLADRVEKLFF. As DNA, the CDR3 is TGTGCCAGCAGCTTAGCCGACAGGGTCGAAAAACTGTTTTTT.

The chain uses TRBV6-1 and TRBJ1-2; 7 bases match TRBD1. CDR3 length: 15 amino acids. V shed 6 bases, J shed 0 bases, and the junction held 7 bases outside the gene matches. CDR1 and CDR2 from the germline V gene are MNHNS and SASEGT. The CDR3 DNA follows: TGTGCCAGCAGGGAACAGGGGCCCGCTAACTATGGCTACACCTTC. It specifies CASREQGPANYGYTF.

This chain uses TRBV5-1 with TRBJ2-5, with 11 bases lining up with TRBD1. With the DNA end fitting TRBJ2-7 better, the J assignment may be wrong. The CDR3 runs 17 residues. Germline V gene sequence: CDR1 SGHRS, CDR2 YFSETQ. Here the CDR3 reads CASSANPPGQGVIEQYF. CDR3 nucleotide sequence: TGCGCCAGCAGCGCAAACCCCCCGGGACAGGGGGTGATCGAGCAGTACTTC.

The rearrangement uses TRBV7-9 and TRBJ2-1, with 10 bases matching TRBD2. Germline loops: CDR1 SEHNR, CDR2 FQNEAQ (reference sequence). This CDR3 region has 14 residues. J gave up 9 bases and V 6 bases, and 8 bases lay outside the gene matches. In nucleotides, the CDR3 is TGTGCCAGCAGTTCTAGCGGGAGTGGTGGTGAGCAGTTCTTC. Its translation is CASSSSGSGGEQFF.